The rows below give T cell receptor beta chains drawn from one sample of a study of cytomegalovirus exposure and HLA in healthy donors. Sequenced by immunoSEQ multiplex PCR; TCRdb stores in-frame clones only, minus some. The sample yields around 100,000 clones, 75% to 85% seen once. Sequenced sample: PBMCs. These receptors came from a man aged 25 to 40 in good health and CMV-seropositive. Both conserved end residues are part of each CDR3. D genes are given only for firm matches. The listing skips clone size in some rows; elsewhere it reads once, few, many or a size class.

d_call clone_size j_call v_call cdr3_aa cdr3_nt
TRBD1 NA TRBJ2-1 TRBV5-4 CASSSPGQGGNEQFF TGTGCCAGCAGCTCGCCGGGACAGGGGGGCAATGAGCAGTTCTTC
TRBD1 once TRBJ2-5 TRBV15 CATSRGGQGQETQYF TGTGCCACCAGCAGAGGGGGACAGGGGCAAGAGACCCAGTACTTC
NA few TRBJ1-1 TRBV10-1 CASSESDGTQAFF TGCGCCAGCAGTGAGTCGGACGGGACTCAAGCTTTCTTT
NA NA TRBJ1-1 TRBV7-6 CASSRDRNTEAFF TGTGCCAGCAGCCGAGACAGGAACACTGAAGCTTTCTTT
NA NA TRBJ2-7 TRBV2 CASGPGEISYGQYF TGTGCCAGCGGTCCTGGGGAGATCTCCTACGGGCAGTACTTC
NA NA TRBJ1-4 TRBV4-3 CASSQEVGQREKLFF TGCGCCAGCAGCCAAGAAGTGGGACAACGTGAAAAACTGTTTTTT
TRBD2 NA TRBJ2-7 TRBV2 CASSPSGIQYEQYF TGTGCCAGCAGTCCTAGCGGGATTCAGTACGAGCAGTACTTC
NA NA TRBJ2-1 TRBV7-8 CASSLAVGGQFF TGTGCCAGCAGCTTAGCGGTCGGAGGGCAGTTCTTC
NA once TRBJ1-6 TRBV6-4 CASSLHQSAPLHF TGTGCCAGCAGCTTGCACCAAAGCGCACCCCTCCACTTT
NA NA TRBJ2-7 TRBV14 CASSPRELQTTYEQYF TGTGCCAGCAGCCCGCGGGAACTTCAAACTACCTACGAGCAGTACTTC
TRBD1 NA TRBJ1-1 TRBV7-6 CASSSALDRQRGHTEAFF TGTGCCAGCAGCTCCGCCCTGGACAGGCAGAGGGGGCACACTGAAGCTTTCTTT
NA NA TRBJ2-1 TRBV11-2 CASSLAGSSYNEQFF TGTGCCAGCAGCTTAGCCGGGAGTTCCTACAATGAGCAGTTCTTC
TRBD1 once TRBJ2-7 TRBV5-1 CASSLAGGQGGEQYF TGCGCCAGCAGCTTGGCCGGTGGACAGGGGGGTGAGCAGTACTTC
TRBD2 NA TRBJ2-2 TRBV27 CASSPLGGTGGPNTGELFF TGTGCCAGCAGTCCCCTCGGGGGGACGGGGGGACCCAACACCGGGGAGCTGTTTTTT
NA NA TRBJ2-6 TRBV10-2 CASKGGVGANVLTF TGCGCCAGCAAAGGGGGGGTCGGGGCCAACGTCCTGACTTTC
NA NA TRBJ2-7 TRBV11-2 CASSLQGSYEQYF TGTGCCAGCAGCTTACAGGGGAGCTACGAGCAGTACTTC
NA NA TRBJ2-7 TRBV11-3 CASSPLGGYEQYF TGTGCCAGCAGCCCCCTCGGAGGTTACGAGCAGTACTTC
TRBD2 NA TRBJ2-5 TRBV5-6 CASSVGTSGSLQETQYF TGTGCCAGCAGCGTAGGGACTAGCGGGAGCCTCCAAGAGACCCAGTACTTC
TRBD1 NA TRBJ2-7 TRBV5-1 CASSLTGTDYEQYF TGCGCCAGCAGCTTGACCGGGACAGACTACGAGCAGTACTTC
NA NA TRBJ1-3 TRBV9 CASSSGGTSLSGNTIYF TGTGCCAGCAGTTCTGGGGGCACCTCTCTCTCTGGAAACACCATATATTTT
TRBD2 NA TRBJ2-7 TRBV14 CASSLRLAGAYEQYF TGTGCCAGCAGCTTACGACTAGCCGGTGCCTACGAGCAGTACTTC
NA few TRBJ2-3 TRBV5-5 CASSFEGLKYTDTQYF TGTGCCAGCAGCTTCGAAGGACTAAAATACACAGATACGCAGTATTTT
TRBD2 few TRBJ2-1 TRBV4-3 CASSQDERTSALFGQFF TGCGCCAGCAGCCAAGACGAAAGGACTAGCGCTCTTTTTGGGCAGTTCTTC
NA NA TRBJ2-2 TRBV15 CATSRDLTGELFF TGTGCCACCAGCAGAGATCTCACCGGGGAGCTGTTTTTT
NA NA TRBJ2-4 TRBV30 CAWSVYGTKNIQYF TGTGCCTGGAGTGTATACGGGACCAAAAACATTCAGTACTTC
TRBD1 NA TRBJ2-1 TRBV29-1 CSGGQGAGEQFF TGCAGCGGGGGACAGGGGGCAGGTGAGCAGTTCTTC
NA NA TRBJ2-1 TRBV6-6 CASSYFGDSNEQFF TGTGCCAGCAGTTACTTCGGGGATTCCAATGAGCAGTTCTTC
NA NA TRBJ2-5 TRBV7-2 CASSLLSGLETQYF TGTGCCAGCAGCTTATTGTCGGGATTGGAGACCCAGTACTTC
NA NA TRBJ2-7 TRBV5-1 CASSLGLADYEQYF TGCGCCAGCAGCTTGGGATTAGCAGATTACGAGCAGTACTTC
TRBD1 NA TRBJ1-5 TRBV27 CASSPTGGVQPQHF TGTGCCAGCAGTCCAACAGGGGGAGTTCAGCCCCAGCATTTT
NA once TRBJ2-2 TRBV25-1 CASSDPESQGWAGELFF TGTGCCAGCAGTGACCCCGAATCTCAGGGCTGGGCCGGGGAGCTGTTTTTT
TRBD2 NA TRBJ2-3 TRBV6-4 CASRIPGGPGDTQYF TGTGCCAGCAGGATACCGGGAGGGCCGGGTGATACGCAGTATTTT
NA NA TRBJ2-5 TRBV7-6 CASRMAGETQYF TGTGCCAGCAGAATGGCAGGGGAGACCCAGTACTTC
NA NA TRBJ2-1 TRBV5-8 CASSPPTGFPYNEQFF TGTGCCAGCAGCCCCCCCACAGGGTTTCCCTACAATGAGCAGTTCTTC
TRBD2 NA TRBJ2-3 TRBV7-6 CASSTGLDLTDTQYF TGTGCCAGCAGCACTGGACTAGATCTCACAGATACGCAGTATTTT
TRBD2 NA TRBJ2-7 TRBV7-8 CASSLVASGTTYEQYF TGTGCCAGCAGCTTAGTGGCTAGCGGGACCACCTACGAGCAGTACTTC
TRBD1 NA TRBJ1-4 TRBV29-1 CSVPGQQNEKLFF TGCAGCGTCCCGGGACAGCAGAATGAAAAACTGTTTTTT
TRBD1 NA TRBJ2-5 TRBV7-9 CASSLETGVETQYF TGTGCCAGCAGCTTAGAGACAGGGGTGGAGACCCAGTACTTC
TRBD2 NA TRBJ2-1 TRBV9 CASSLGTSEYNEQFF TGTGCCAGCAGCCTCGGGACTAGCGAGTACAATGAGCAGTTCTTC
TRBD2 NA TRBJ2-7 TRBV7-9 CASGLAGGEQYF TGTGCCAGCGGACTAGCGGGAGGTGAGCAGTACTTC
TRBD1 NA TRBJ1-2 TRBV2 CASSEGQGRHGYTF TGTGCCAGCAGTGAGGGACAGGGGAGGCACGGCTACACCTTC
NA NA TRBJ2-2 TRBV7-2 CASSPPGTANTGELFF TGTGCCAGCAGCCCCCCGGGGACTGCGAACACCGGGGAGCTGTTTTTT
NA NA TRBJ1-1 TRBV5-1 CASSLYEGAVTAFF TGCGCCAGCAGCTTGTACGAAGGGGCCGTGACAGCTTTCTTT
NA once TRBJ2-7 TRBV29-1 CSVEVLRGYEQYF TGCAGCGTTGAAGTTCTCCGGGGGTACGAGCAGTACTTC
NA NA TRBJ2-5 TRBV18 CASSPVLIETQYF TGTGCCAGCTCACCAGTGTTAATAGAGACCCAGTACTTC
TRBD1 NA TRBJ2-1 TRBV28 CASSLWGQGSDEQFF TGTGCCAGCAGTTTATGGGGACAGGGTTCTGATGAGCAGTTCTTC
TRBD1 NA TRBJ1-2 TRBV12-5 CASARTGASYGYTF TGTGCTAGTGCTCGGACAGGAGCTTCCTATGGCTACACCTTC
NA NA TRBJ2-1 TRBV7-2 CASNGAGSYNEQFF TGTGCCAGCAATGGAGCGGGCTCCTACAATGAGCAGTTCTTC
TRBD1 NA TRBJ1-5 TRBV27 CASSLSRDRGIYSNQPQHF TGTGCCAGCAGCCTGAGCCGGGACAGGGGAATATATAGCAATCAGCCCCAGCATTTT
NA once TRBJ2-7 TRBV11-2 CASSSDRNVNYEQYF TGTGCCAGCAGCAGCGACAGAAACGTAAACTACGAGCAGTACTTC